The 16 T cell receptor beta chains presented below share a single source sample, sequenced in a study of shared clonotypes between healthy human individuals. Here immunoSEQ multiplex PCR was the method, and the copy in TCRdb shows in-frame clones only, minus some. The profile shows 450,000 to 500,000 clones, 76% of them singletons. Specimen: PBMCs. The receptors stem from a woman between 35 and 50 years old in good health. Some clones in this sample may be carry-over from other donors' samples.

J is TRBJ2-5 and V is TRBV6-5, with a possible D match to TRBD1 (6 bases). The CDR3 runs 14 residues. V was clipped by 4 bases and J by 3 bases, with 12 bases between them. Germline V CDR1 and CDR2: MNHEY, SVGAGI. CDR3 bases: TGTGCCAGCAGTTCCCTAGACAGGAAAGAGACCCAGTACTTC. It translates to CASSSLDRKETQYF.

In its sample, this clone was seen a few times. This chain links TRBV6-5 with TRBJ2-3, with a possible D match to TRBD2 (5 bases). CDR3 size: 12 residues. V was trimmed by 4 bases and J by 13 bases, leaving 15 bases between them. In germline, CDR1 is MNHEY, CDR2 SVGAGI. The CDR3 DNA follows: TGTGCCAGCAGTTCAGACGCGGGCATTGAGTATTTT. It is translated as CASSSDAGIEYF.

Comments on this clone: A far larger clone differs by one base, so this is likely a read error. V is TRBV6-1 and J is TRBJ2-7; TRBD1 matches at 8 bases. CDR3 size: 15 residues. Germline CDR1 MNHNS, CDR2 SASEGT. The CDR3 nucleotides are TGTGCCAGCAGTGAAGGGGCAGGGGGCTCCTACGAGCGGTACTTC. It is translated as CASSEGAGGSYERYF.

The CDR3 nucleotides read TGTGCCAGCAGCCCCGGGTGGGGGACCCAGTACTTC. Its translation: CASSPGWGTQYF. The chain couples TRBV5-4 to TRBJ2-5, with unresolved D. The CDR3 is made up of 12 amino acids. The V end lost 4 bases, the J end lost 7 bases, and 11 bases lay between the germline ends. CDR1 and CDR2 (germline): SGHNT, YYREEE (reference sequence). Together with reference TRBV5-4 and TRBJ2-5, the CDR3 gives the full variable domain: ETGVTQSPTHLIKTRGQQVTLRCSSQSGHNTVSWYQQALGQGPQFIFQYYREEENGRGNFPPRFSGLQFPNYSSELNVNALELDDSALYLCASSPGWGTQYFGPGTRLLVL.

V usage is TRBV14 and J usage is TRBJ1-2; a possible D gene is TRBD1 (5 bases). Trimming pared 5 bases from V and 4 bases from J, leaving 14 bases between. CDR3 length: 14 residues. CDR1 and CDR2 (germline): SGHDN, FVKESK. CDR3 protein: CASSRGGVRYGYTF. As DNA, the CDR3 is TGTGCCAGCAGCAGGGGCGGGGTTCGCTATGGCTACACCTTC.

A note on this clone: This likely came from a read error, as a far larger clone is one base away. The rearrangement uses TRBV7-6 and TRBJ1-2, with D perhaps matching TRBD1 (6 bases). V gave up 5 bases and J gave up 2 bases, with 9 bases separating them. Germline loops: CDR1 SGHVS, CDR2 FNYEAQ. This CDR3 has 13 amino acids. CDR3 DNA sequence: TGTGCCAGCAGCCCCACAGGGAACTATGGCTACACCTTC. Translating it yields CASSPTGNYGYTF.

This clone came up once. The genes are TRBV5-6 and TRBJ1-5; D remains ambiguous. CDR3 length: 15 amino acids. V lost 4 bases and J 0 bases, leaving 11 bases between the germline ends. Germline V lookup: CDR1 SGHDT, CDR2 YYEEEE. Here the CDR3 DNA reads TGTGCCAGCAGCGCCTGGCCAGTTAGCAATCAGCCCCAGCATTTT. As protein: CASSAWPVSNQPQHF.

About this clone itself: A far larger clone differs by one base, so this is likely a read error. The gene calls are TRBV4-2 and TRBJ1-2, with a tentative D call TRBD1 (5 bases). V was clipped by 7 bases and J by 4 bases, with 19 bases between them. The CDR3 covers 15 residues. The germline V gene has CDR1 LGHNA and CDR2 YNFKEQ. CDR3 coding DNA: TGTGCCAGCAACCCATCCGGGGCCGAGTCCTATGGCTACACCTTC. Translated: CASNPSGAESYGYTF.

The rearrangement joins TRBV28 to TRBJ2-5; 9 nucleotides agree with TRBD1. The V segment lost 5 bases and the J segment 5 bases; nucleotides outside the gene matches: 9. In germline, CDR1 is MDHEN, CDR2 SYDVKM. The CDR3 totals 15 residues. The CDR3 DNA follows: TGTGCCAGCAGTACCAACAGGGGGCCGCGGGAGACCCAGTACTTC. It is translated as CASSTNRGPRETQYF.

V usage is TRBV4-2 and J usage is TRBJ2-1, with 11 nucleotides matching TRBD2. In germline, CDR1 is LGHNA, CDR2 YNFKEQ. Trimming cost V 0 bases and J 2 bases; bases outside gene matches: 3. The length of the CDR3 is 17 residues. This chain's CDR3 is CASSQEDSGRAYNEQFF. As DNA, the CDR3 is TGTGCCAGCAGCCAAGAGGATAGCGGGAGGGCCTACAATGAGCAGTTCTTC.

The V and J genes are TRBV10-3 and TRBJ1-2, with 8 bases fitting TRBD1. The CDR3 is made up of 13 amino acids. CDR1 and CDR2 (germline): ENHRY, SYGVKD. The V segment lost 8 bases and the J segment 5 bases; nucleotides outside the gene matches: 7. The CDR3 DNA sequence: TGTGCCATCTGGACAGGGAACTATTATGGCTACACCTTC. Residues: CAIWTGNYYGYTF.

On this clone itself: The same CDR3 also results from other DNA sequences found in this sample. V usage is TRBV27 and J usage is TRBJ2-1, with D hard to call. Germline V lookup: CDR1 MNHEY, CDR2 SMNVEV (reference sequence). Trimming removed 7 bases at V and 4 bases at J, with 5 bases between. The CDR3 runs to 11 residues. CDR3 DNA: TGTGCCAGCACGGGTTACAATGAGCAGTTCTTC. Protein: CASTGYNEQFF.

The chain combines TRBV7-3 with TRBJ2-1, with TRBD2 matching over 8 bases. The CDR3 covers 15 residues. The V gene end was trimmed by 5 bases and the J gene end by 2 bases; junction bases not matched to a gene: 5. Germline assignment: CDR1 SGHTA and CDR2 FQGTGA. The CDR3 sequence is CASSKRERPYNEQFF. The CDR3 region has the DNA TGTGCCAGCAGCAAGCGGGAGAGGCCCTACAATGAGCAGTTCTTC.

The V call is TRBV4-3, the J call TRBJ2-3; a possible D gene is TRBD1 (5 bases). The CDR3 sequence is 15 residues long. The V gene lost 1 base and the J gene lost 3 bases, with 11 bases spanning the gap. CDR1 and CDR2 from the germline V gene are LGHNA and YSLEER. CDR3 coding DNA: TGCGCCAGCAGCCAAGTATACAGGAGAACAGATACGCAGTATTTT. It encodes CASSQVYRRTDTQYF.

The CDR3 loop reads CASSLEMTSTDTQYF. In nucleotides, the CDR3 is TGCGCCAGCAGCTTGGAGATGACTAGCACAGATACGCAGTATTTT. V and J are TRBV5-1 and TRBJ2-3, with no clear D. The length of the CDR3 is 15 residues. From germline, CDR1 is SGHRS and CDR2 YFSETQ. V lost 0 bases and J 0 bases, leaving 8 bases between the germline ends.

The J gene is TRBJ2-7, the V gene TRBV28; D unresolved. The V gene's germline CDR1 is MDHEN and CDR2 SYDVKM. V was trimmed by 5 bases and J by 2 bases, leaving 7 bases between them. The CDR3 has 12 residues. CDR3 nucleotides: TGTGCCAGCAGTGTTTATACCTACGAGCAGTACTTC. Translation: CASSVYTYEQYF.